Only one count was recorded for the clone carrying this TCR beta chain. The target antigen is unknown. The sample originates from a study of CD8+CD57+ T cells in acquired aplastic anemia. Across the whole study: The sorted CD4+ and CD8+ cells yielded an average around 3.2 ug of DNA.

Previously, flow cytometry had revealed CD8+CD57+ cell expansion in the patients chosen for sequencing. Patients were untreated when blood was sampled. Study-wide points: Patients shared under 30 CD8+ CDR3 sequences with controls. Patients and controls had CD8+ Simpson's diversity values that were not significantly distinct.

The J segment lost 1 base and the V segment lost 4 bases, leaving 13 bases of the junction unmatched. CDR1 SGHRS and CDR2 YFSETQ come from the germline V gene. This CDR3 has 17 amino acids. TCR beta VDJ and CDR3 profiles were obtained from a genomic DNA template. TCRdb reanalysed the reads using MiXCR and keeps one entry per CDR3 protein. The sample shows 150,000 to 200,000 distinct CDR3 sequences, 45% to 50% of them seen only once. The TCR originated in a human donor with aplastic anemia. Sequences were obtained from sorted CD4+, CD8+, or CD8+CD57+ T cells (not recorded which) from PBMCs. V usage is TRBV5-1 and J usage is TRBJ1-1; 7 nucleotides align to TRBD1. CDR3 sequence reads: CASSTNHRGGANTEAFF. Written as DNA, the CDR3 is TGCGCCAGCAGCACAAATCACAGGGGAGGTGCGAACACTGAAGCTTTCTTT.